This entry concerns a single T cell receptor beta chain. The antigen is undetermined. The data belong to a study of CD4 T cells in relation to SARS-CoV-2 and coronaviruses. Study-wide context: TCR beta CDR3s were sequenced after 10-day antigen culture of PBMCs. The negative reference was HIV-1 Nef peptide pool or peptide-free culture.

Per the germline V gene, CDR1 is LGHDT and CDR2 is YNNKEL (reference sequence). This CDR3 comprises 14 residues. Trimming pared 4 bases from V and 6 bases from J, leaving 12 bases between. Before the COVID-19 pandemic, during about 2011-2018, CD4+ T cells were taken from unexposed donors. After more than eight days of culture, CD4+ T cells were isolated. As cell numbers allowed, unexposed-donor CD4+ T cells faced SARS-CoV-2 S/N and four cold-coronavirus spikes. Measured with immunoSEQ multiplex PCR; TCRdb has only the in-frame clones, and not every one. The sample shows around 15,000 clones, around 80% of them seen only once.

The chain couples TRBV3-1 (or the pseudogene TRBV3-2) to TRBJ2-2; D might be TRBD1 (5 bases). This sequence originates from a human donor in good health. The sequencing sample was made of CD4+ T cells from PBMCs, cultured in vitro. The DNA of the CDR3 is TGTGCCAGCAGCCCCTACTGGGGCGCCGGGGAGCTGTTTTTT. Translated, it gives CASSPYWGAGELFF.